The rows below give T cell receptor beta chains drawn from one sample of a study of post-analysis software for immune sequencing data. TCRdb re-called the PCR reads through MiXCR, storing one row per CDR3 protein. The sample consists of roughly 670,000 distinct CDR3 sequences, roughly three fifths of them appearing once. Sequenced sample: blood. The receptors here all came from a girl aged 2 to 9 with multiple sclerosis. CDR3s include the opening cysteine and the closing phenylalanine or tryptophan. D genes are given only for firm matches. Clone size appears in some rows only: once, few, many, or a class for an expanded clone.

J	D	V	size	CDR3	DNA
TRBJ2-6	-	TRBV2	-	CASKGVFIWDSGANVLTF	TGTGCCAGCAAGGGGGTCTTTATCTGGGACTCTGGGGCCAACGTCCTGACTTTC
TRBJ2-7	-	TRBV4-1	once	CASSHRGMTYEQYF	TGCGCCAGCAGCCATCGCGGGATGACCTACGAGCAGTACTTC
TRBJ2-7	-	TRBV12-3/TRBV12-4	few	CASSRTGFYEQYF	TGTGCCAGCAGTCGGACGGGCTTCTACGAGCAGTACTTC
TRBJ2-3	-	TRBV7-2	once	CASSFRSEGTDTQYF	TGTGCCAGCAGCTTCCGCTCAGAGGGCACAGATACGCAGTATTTT
TRBJ2-1	TRBD2	TRBV4-1	few	CASSSRLAAYNEQFF	TGCGCCAGCAGCTCCCGACTAGCGGCCTACAATGAGCAGTTCTTC
TRBJ2-7	-	TRBV20-1	-	CSARVAVPTYEQYF	TGCAGTGCTAGAGTGGCCGTCCCAACCTACGAGCAGTACTTC
TRBJ1-2	-	TRBV12-3/TRBV12-4	-	CASSPGTATRSYTF	TGTGCCAGCAGCCCGGGGACGGCCACTAGGAGCTACACCTTC
TRBJ2-1	-	TRBV12-3/TRBV12-4	-	CASRLRTGRWDNEQFF	TGTGCCAGCAGACTACGGACCGGGCGATGGGACAATGAGCAGTTCTTC
TRBJ2-7	TRBD1	TRBV6-1	few	CASRGTGAGSYEQYF	TGTGCCAGCAGAGGAACAGGGGCCGGCTCCTACGAGCAGTACTTC
TRBJ2-7	TRBD1	TRBV20-1	-	CSAAGTGSYEQYF	TGCAGTGCTGCCGGGACAGGGTCCTACGAGCAGTACTTC
TRBJ1-6	TRBD1	TRBV27	-	CAGSLWSPGQGVSYNSPLHF	TGTGCCGGCAGTTTATGGAGCCCGGGACAGGGTGTTTCCTATAATTCACCCCTCCACTTT
TRBJ2-7	-	TRBV29-1	-	CSVAPTTSDGFDHYEQYF	TGCAGCGTTGCCCCGACAACTTCGGACGGATTCGACCACTACGAGCAGTACTTC
TRBJ2-2	TRBD1	TRBV5-1	many	CASSTRQGGFAGELFF	TGCGCCAGCAGCACCCGACAGGGCGGGTTTGCCGGGGAGCTGTTTTTT
TRBJ2-5	TRBD2	TRBV7-2	-	CARGAGVGGETQYF	TGTGCCAGGGGAGCGGGAGTTGGCGGGGAGACCCAGTACTTC
TRBJ2-1	-	TRBV5-1	-	CASSLGTVLGSYNEQFF	TGCGCCAGCAGCTTGGGGACAGTGCTCGGCTCCTACAATGAGCAGTTCTTC
TRBJ2-3	-	TRBV18	-	CASSPLGLDTQYF	TGTGCCAGCTCACCCCTAGGCCTAGATACGCAGTATTTT
TRBJ2-7	-	TRBV5-5	-	CASSSLKELYEQYF	TGTGCCAGCAGCTCGCTGAAAGAGCTCTACGAGCAGTACTTC
TRBJ2-1	-	TRBV27	-	CASSSWASEQFF	TGTGCCAGCAGTTCTTGGGCTTCAGAGCAGTTCTTC
TRBJ2-1	-	TRBV15	-	CATSRERTGAMVNEQFF	TGTGCCACCAGCAGAGAAAGGACGGGAGCAATGGTAAATGAGCAGTTCTTC
TRBJ2-1	-	TRBV3-1	-	CASSQDRMLARNEQFF	TGTGCCAGCAGCCAAGATAGGATGCTAGCGCGGAATGAGCAGTTCTTC
TRBJ2-7	-	TRBV9	-	CASSVEKRGEQYF	TGTGCCAGCAGCGTAGAGAAGAGGGGCGAGCAGTACTTC
TRBJ2-3	TRBD2	TRBV18	-	CASSPPGTSGTDTQYF	TGTGCCAGCTCACCGCCCGGGACTAGCGGAACAGATACGCAGTATTTT
TRBJ2-4	-	TRBV3-1	few	CASSQEGLPGNIQYF	TGTGCCAGCAGCCAAGAAGGCCTCCCTGGAAACATTCAGTACTTC
TRBJ1-1	TRBD1	TRBV5-1	-	CASSVDRAAEAFF	TGCGCCAGCAGCGTGGACAGGGCCGCTGAAGCTTTCTTT
TRBJ2-7	TRBD2	TRBV10-3	-	CAIREPGEGSYEQYF	TGTGCCATCAGAGAACCCGGGGAGGGTAGCTACGAGCAGTACTTC
TRBJ2-1	TRBD2	TRBV24-1	-	CATSDSTGLARYNEQFF	TGTGCCACCAGTGATTCCACAGGACTAGCGCGGTACAATGAGCAGTTCTTC
TRBJ2-5	-	TRBV10-3	-	CAISELSGQETQYF	TGTGCCATCAGTGAGTTAAGCGGGCAAGAGACCCAGTACTTC
TRBJ2-4	TRBD1	TRBV7-8	few	CASSAAGQGANIQYF	TGTGCCAGCAGCGCCGCGGGACAGGGGGCAAACATTCAGTACTTC
TRBJ1-2	-	TRBV12-3/TRBV12-4	-	CASSFDRPTRGGGYTF	TGTGCCAGCAGTTTTGACAGGCCGACACGGGGTGGTGGCTACACCTTC
TRBJ2-7	-	TRBV7-2	-	CASSPMGRDEQYF	TGTGCCAGCAGCCCGATGGGTAGGGACGAGCAGTACTTC
TRBJ2-7	-	TRBV6-1	few	CASSEVGRAYEQYF	TGTGCCAGCAGTGAAGTTGGCAGGGCCTACGAGCAGTACTTC
TRBJ2-1	-	TRBV29-1	-	CSVLLGGNNEQFF	TGCAGCGTCCTCCTTGGGGGCAACAATGAGCAGTTCTTC
TRBJ1-2	-	TRBV7-8	-	CASSSDLNYGYTF	TGTGCCAGCAGCTCGGACCTTAACTATGGCTACACCTTC
TRBJ2-1	TRBD2	TRBV5-1	-	CASSSGAGFVPAFF	TGCGCCAGCAGCTCCGGAGCGGGATTCGTTCCGGCGTTCTTC
TRBJ2-1	TRBD2	TRBV5-1	-	CASTGSGAEEQFF	TGCGCCAGCACCGGGAGCGGGGCTGAGGAGCAGTTCTTC
TRBJ2-4	-	TRBV5-6	-	CASSLDRVSIQYF	TGTGCCAGCAGCTTGGACAGGGTTTCCATTCAGTACTTC
TRBJ2-7	TRBD2	TRBV12-3/TRBV12-4	-	CASRTSGRVKQYF	TGTGCCAGCAGGACTAGCGGGAGGGTGAAGCAGTACTTC
TRBJ2-3	-	TRBV5-1	-	CASSLVISGHSTDTQYF	TGCGCCAGCAGCTTGGTTATTAGCGGCCACTCCACAGATACGCAGTATTTT
TRBJ2-7	-	TRBV5-5	many	CASSLDTYEQYF	TGCGCCAGCAGCTTGGACACCTACGAGCAGTACTTC
TRBJ2-4	TRBD1	TRBV6-1	few	CASSEPGQRNIQYF	TGTGCCAGCAGTGAACCGGGACAGCGAAACATTCAGTACTTC
TRBJ2-1	-	TRBV4-3	-	CASSQGRQGPFNEQFF	TGCGCCAGCAGCCAAGGGAGGCAGGGACCCTTCAATGAGCAGTTCTTC